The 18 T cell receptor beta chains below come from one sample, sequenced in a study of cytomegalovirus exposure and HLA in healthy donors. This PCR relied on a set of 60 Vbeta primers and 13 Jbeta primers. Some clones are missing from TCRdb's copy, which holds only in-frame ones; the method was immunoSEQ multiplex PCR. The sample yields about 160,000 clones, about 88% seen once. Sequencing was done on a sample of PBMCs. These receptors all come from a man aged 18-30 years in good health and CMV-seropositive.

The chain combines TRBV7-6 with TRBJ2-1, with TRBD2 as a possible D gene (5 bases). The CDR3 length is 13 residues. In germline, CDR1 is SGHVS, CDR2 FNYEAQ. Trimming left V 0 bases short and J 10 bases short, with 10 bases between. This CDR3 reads CASSLAMGGEQFF. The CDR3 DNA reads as TGTGCCAGCAGCTTAGCTATGGGCGGGGAGCAGTTCTTC. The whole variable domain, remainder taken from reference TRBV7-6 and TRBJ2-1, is GAGVSQSPRYKVTKRGQDVALRCDPISGHVSLYWYRQALGQGPEFLTYFNYEAQQDKSGLPNDRFSAERPEGSISTLTIQRTEQRDSAMYRCASSLAMGGEQFFGPGTRLTVL.

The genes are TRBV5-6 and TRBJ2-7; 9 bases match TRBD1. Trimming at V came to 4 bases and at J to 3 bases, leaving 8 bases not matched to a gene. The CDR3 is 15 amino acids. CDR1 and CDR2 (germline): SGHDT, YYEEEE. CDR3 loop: CASSPAGQGYYEQYF. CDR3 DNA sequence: TGTGCCAGCAGCCCGGCGGGACAGGGCTACTACGAGCAGTACTTC.

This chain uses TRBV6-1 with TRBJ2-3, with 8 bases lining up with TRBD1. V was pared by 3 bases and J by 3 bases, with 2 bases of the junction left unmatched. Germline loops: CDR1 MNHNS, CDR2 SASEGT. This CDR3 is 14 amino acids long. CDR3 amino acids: CASSDRTGTDTQYF. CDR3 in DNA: TGTGCCAGCAGTGACAGGACAGGGACAGATACGCAGTATTTT.

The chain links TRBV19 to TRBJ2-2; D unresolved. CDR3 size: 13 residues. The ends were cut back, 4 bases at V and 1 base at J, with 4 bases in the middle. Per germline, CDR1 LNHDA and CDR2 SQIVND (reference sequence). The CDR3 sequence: CASSTGNTGELFF. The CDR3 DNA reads TGTGCCAGTAGTACAGGGAACACCGGGGAGCTGTTTTTT.

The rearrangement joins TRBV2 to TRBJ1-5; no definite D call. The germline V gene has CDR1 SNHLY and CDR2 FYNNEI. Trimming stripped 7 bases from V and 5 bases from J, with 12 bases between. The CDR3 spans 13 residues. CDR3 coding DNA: TGTGCCAGCAACCCAAATCGCGATCAGCCCCAGCATTTT. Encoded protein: CASNPNRDQPQHF.

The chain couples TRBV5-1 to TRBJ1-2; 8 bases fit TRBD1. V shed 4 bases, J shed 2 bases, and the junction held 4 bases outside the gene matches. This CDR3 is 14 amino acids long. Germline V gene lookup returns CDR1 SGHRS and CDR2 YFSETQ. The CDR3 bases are TGCGCCAGCAGCCCGGACAGGGCAAACTATGGCTACACCTTC. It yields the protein CASSPDRANYGYTF.

The CDR3 DNA reads TGTGCCAGCAGCTCGCCGACCGGACAGGGCGCGGACGAGCAGTACTTC. Its translation is CASSSPTGQGADEQYF. V is TRBV5-5 and J is TRBJ2-7; 8 nucleotides align to TRBD1. Trimming at V came to 3 bases and at J to 5 bases, leaving 13 bases not matched to a gene. CDR1 and CDR2 (germline): SGHKS, YYEKEE (reference sequence). This CDR3 spans 16 amino acids.

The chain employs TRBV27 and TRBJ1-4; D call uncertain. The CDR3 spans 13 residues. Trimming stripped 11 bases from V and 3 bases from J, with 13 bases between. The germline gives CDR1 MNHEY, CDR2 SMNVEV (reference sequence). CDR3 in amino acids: CASGRISNEKLFF. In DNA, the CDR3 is TGTGCCTCGGGGAGGATATCTAATGAAAAACTGTTTTTT.

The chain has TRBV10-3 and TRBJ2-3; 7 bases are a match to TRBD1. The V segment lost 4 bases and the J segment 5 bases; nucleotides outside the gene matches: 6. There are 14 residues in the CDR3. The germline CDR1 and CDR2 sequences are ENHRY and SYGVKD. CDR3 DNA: TGTGCCATCAGTGGGGGCAGGGGGAGAGATACGCAGTATTTT. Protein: CAISGGRGRDTQYF.

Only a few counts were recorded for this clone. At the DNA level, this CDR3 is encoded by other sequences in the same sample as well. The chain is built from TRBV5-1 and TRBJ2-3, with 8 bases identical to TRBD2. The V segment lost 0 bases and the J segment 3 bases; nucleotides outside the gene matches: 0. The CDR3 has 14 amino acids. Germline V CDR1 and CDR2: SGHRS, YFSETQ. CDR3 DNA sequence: TGCGCCAGCAGCTTGGCGGGGGGGACAGATACGCAGTATTTT. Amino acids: CASSLAGGTDTQYF.

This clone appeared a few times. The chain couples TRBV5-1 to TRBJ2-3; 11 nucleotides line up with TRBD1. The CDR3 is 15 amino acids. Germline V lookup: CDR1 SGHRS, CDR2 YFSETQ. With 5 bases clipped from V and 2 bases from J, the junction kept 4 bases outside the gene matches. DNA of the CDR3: TGCGCCAGCAGTCCGGGACAGGGGGACACAGATACGCAGTATTTT. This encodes CASSPGQGDTDTQYF.

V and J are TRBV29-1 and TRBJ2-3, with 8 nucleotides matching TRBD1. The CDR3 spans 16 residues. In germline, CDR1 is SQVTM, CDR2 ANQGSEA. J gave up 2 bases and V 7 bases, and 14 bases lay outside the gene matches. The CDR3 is CSALLDRELPTDTQYF. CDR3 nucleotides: TGCAGCGCCCTGCTGGACAGGGAGCTACCCACAGATACGCAGTATTTT.

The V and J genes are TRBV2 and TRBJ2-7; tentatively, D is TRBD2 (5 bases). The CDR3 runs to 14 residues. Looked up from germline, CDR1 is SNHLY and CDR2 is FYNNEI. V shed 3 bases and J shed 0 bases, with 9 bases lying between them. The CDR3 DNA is TGTGCCAGCAGTGAGGACTTTAACTCCTACGAGCAGTACTTC. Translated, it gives CASSEDFNSYEQYF.

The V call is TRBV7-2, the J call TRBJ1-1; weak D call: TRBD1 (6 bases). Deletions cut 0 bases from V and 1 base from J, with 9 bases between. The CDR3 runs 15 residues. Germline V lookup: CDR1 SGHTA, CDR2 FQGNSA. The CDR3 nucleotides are TGTGCCAGCAGCTTAGCTACAGGGAGGAACACTGAAGCTTTCTTT. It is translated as CASSLATGRNTEAFF.

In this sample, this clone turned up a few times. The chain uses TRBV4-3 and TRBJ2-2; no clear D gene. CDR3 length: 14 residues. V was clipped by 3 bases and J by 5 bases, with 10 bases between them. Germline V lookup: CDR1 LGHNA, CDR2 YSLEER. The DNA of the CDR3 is TGCGCCAGCAGCCAGACACCCCTGACCGGGGAGCTGTTTTTT. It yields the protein CASSQTPLTGELFF.

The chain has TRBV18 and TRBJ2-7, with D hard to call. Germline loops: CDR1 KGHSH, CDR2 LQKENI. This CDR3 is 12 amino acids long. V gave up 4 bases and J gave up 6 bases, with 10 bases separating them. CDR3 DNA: TGTGCCAGCTCACTTAAACAGAGCGAGCAGTACTTC. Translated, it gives CASSLKQSEQYF.

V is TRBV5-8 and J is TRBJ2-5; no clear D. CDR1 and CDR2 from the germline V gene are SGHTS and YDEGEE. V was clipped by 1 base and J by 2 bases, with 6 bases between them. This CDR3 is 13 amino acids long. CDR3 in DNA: TGTGCCAGCAGCTTGTCCGGGCAAGAGACCCAGTACTTC. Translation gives CASSLSGQETQYF.

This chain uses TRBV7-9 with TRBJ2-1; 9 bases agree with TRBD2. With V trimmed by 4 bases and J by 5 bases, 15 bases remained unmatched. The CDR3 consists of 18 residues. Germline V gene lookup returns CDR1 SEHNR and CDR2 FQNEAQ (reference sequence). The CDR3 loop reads CASSSVVWASGDDNEQFF. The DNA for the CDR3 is TGTGCCAGCAGCTCTGTCGTCTGGGCTAGCGGGGACGACAATGAGCAGTTCTTC.